Listed below are T cell receptor beta chains from one sample, sequenced in a study of vaccination and CD4 T cells after COVID-19. From the PCR reads, TCRdb called clonotypes with MiXCR, one entry per CDR3 protein. Among 10,000 to 15,000 distinct CDR3 sequences, about 76% were seen once, and the ten largest hold around 30%. The antigens of these receptors remain unknown. The source material was CD4+ T cells from blood, cultured in vitro. The receptors derive from a human donor who had recovered from COVID-19. The CDR3 runs from the conserved cysteine through the conserved F or W. D genes are given only for firm matches. Rows give clone size only sometimes, using once, few, many, or a class for an expanded clone.

d_call: -; v_call: TRBV2; clone_size: -; j_call: TRBJ1-5; cdr3_nt: TGTGCCAGCAGCGGGGAGGGGCCCCAGCATTTT; cdr3_aa: CASSGEGPQHF
d_call: TRBD2; v_call: TRBV20-1; clone_size: -; j_call: TRBJ2-2; cdr3_nt: TGCAGTGCCCGACCCGGACTAGCGGGTAACACCGGGGAGCTGTTTTTT; cdr3_aa: CSARPGLAGNTGELFF
d_call: TRBD2; v_call: TRBV6-2/TRBV6-3; clone_size: few; j_call: TRBJ2-2; cdr3_nt: TGTGCCAGCAGTGGACTAGCGTCGTCCGGGGAGCTGTTTTTT; cdr3_aa: CASSGLASSGELFF
d_call: TRBD2; v_call: TRBV7-3; clone_size: few; j_call: TRBJ2-2; cdr3_nt: TGTGCCAGCAGCTTAACGCGACTAGCGGGGGCCGGGGAGCTGTTTTTT; cdr3_aa: CASSLTRLAGAGELFF
d_call: -; v_call: TRBV7-2; clone_size: -; j_call: TRBJ2-7; cdr3_nt: TGTGCCAGCAGCTTACTTTTACGGACCTACGAGCAGTACTTC; cdr3_aa: CASSLLLRTYEQYF
d_call: TRBD1; v_call: TRBV4-1; clone_size: -; j_call: TRBJ1-2; cdr3_nt: TGCGCCAGCAGCCAAGATCCAGGGGGCTATGGCTACACCTTC; cdr3_aa: CASSQDPGGYGYTF
d_call: -; v_call: TRBV20-1; clone_size: once; j_call: TRBJ1-2; cdr3_nt: TGCAGTGCTAGAGATTTGGTGACTTATGGCTACACCTTC; cdr3_aa: CSARDLVTYGYTF
d_call: -; v_call: TRBV29-1; clone_size: few; j_call: TRBJ2-5; cdr3_nt: TGCAGCGTGCCCGGGACGGGTGCGGGGGAGACCCAGTACTTC; cdr3_aa: CSVPGTGAGETQYF
d_call: -; v_call: TRBV28; clone_size: -; j_call: TRBJ2-5; cdr3_nt: TGTGCCAGCAGTTTACCCCCTCCAGACGAGACCCAGTACTTC; cdr3_aa: CASSLPPPDETQYF
d_call: -; v_call: TRBV28; clone_size: -; j_call: TRBJ1-5; cdr3_nt: TGTGCCAGCAGTTTCCCACGGAATCAGCCCCAGCATTTT; cdr3_aa: CASSFPRNQPQHF
d_call: TRBD1; v_call: TRBV6-5; clone_size: -; j_call: TRBJ1-2; cdr3_nt: TGTGCCAGCAGTTACTCGATGGGGGCTACGACAGGGCCCTATGGCTACACCTTC; cdr3_aa: CASSYSMGATTGPYGYTF
d_call: -; v_call: TRBV7-2; clone_size: -; j_call: TRBJ2-5; cdr3_nt: TGTGCCAGCAGGATAGGCGGTAAGGAAGAGACCCAGTACTTC; cdr3_aa: CASRIGGKEETQYF
d_call: -; v_call: TRBV10-1; clone_size: -; j_call: TRBJ1-1; cdr3_nt: TGCGCCAGCAGTGATTACGACAGAGAGAACACTGAAGCTTTCTTT; cdr3_aa: CASSDYDRENTEAFF
d_call: TRBD2; v_call: TRBV4-3; clone_size: -; j_call: TRBJ2-5; cdr3_nt: TGCGCCAGCAGCCAAGACTACTCTAGCGGGGGCACCCTCTTTCGGGAGACCCAGTACTTC; cdr3_aa: CASSQDYSSGGTLFRETQYF
d_call: -; v_call: TRBV30; clone_size: -; j_call: TRBJ1-2; cdr3_nt: TGTGCCTGGAGTGACAGGAATAACTATGGCTACACCTTC; cdr3_aa: CAWSDRNNYGYTF
d_call: TRBD1; v_call: TRBV10-3; clone_size: -; j_call: TRBJ1-5; cdr3_nt: TGTGCCATCCGGGATACAGGGGACGGCAATCAGCCCCAGCATTTT; cdr3_aa: CAIRDTGDGNQPQHF
d_call: -; v_call: TRBV11-1; clone_size: -; j_call: TRBJ2-2; cdr3_nt: TGTGCCAGCAGGAGGAGGGCGAACACCGGGGAGCTGTTTTTT; cdr3_aa: CASRRRANTGELFF
d_call: -; v_call: TRBV6-5; clone_size: -; j_call: TRBJ2-1; cdr3_nt: TGTGCCAGCAGTTACTCAGGAGGGGATCCTCGGAATGAGCAGTTCTTC; cdr3_aa: CASSYSGGDPRNEQFF
d_call: -; v_call: TRBV7-2; clone_size: -; j_call: TRBJ1-2; cdr3_nt: TGTGCCAGCAGCTCCCTCCTGTCCGGGAGGGGGAGAGGTGGCTACACCTTC; cdr3_aa: CASSSLLSGRGRGGYTF
d_call: TRBD1; v_call: TRBV20-1; clone_size: -; j_call: TRBJ1-1; cdr3_nt: TGCAGTGCTAGAATGACCAGGGGGGCCCCGTCGAACGCTGAAGCTTTCTTT; cdr3_aa: CSARMTRGAPSNAEAFF
d_call: -; v_call: TRBV24-1; clone_size: -; j_call: TRBJ1-5; cdr3_nt: TGTGCCACCAGTAAAACTAGCAATCAGCCCCAGCATTTT; cdr3_aa: CATSKTSNQPQHF
d_call: TRBD1; v_call: TRBV10-3; clone_size: -; j_call: TRBJ1-6; cdr3_nt: TGTGCCATCAGTACGGGACAGGGTAATTCACCCCTCCACTTT; cdr3_aa: CAISTGQGNSPLHF
d_call: -; v_call: TRBV19; clone_size: -; j_call: TRBJ1-1; cdr3_nt: TGTGCCAGTAGAGGAATGGGGGGCGCGAAGCCTGAAGCTTTCTTT; cdr3_aa: CASRGMGGAKPEAFF
d_call: -; v_call: TRBV19; clone_size: -; j_call: TRBJ1-2; cdr3_nt: TGTGCCAGTAGCCCCCCCGCCCTGCTGGGGGAGCTGGGGGACGGGGGCTACACCTTC; cdr3_aa: CASSPPALLGELGDGGYTF
d_call: -; v_call: TRBV5-1; clone_size: -; j_call: TRBJ1-6; cdr3_nt: TGCGCCAGCAGCTTGGCCGGCAGAAATAATTCACCCCTCCACTTT; cdr3_aa: CASSLAGRNNSPLHF
d_call: -; v_call: TRBV30; clone_size: -; j_call: TRBJ1-1; cdr3_nt: TGTGCCAGTAAGGACGGTTCGCTAACTGAAGCTTTCTTT; cdr3_aa: CASKDGSLTEAFF
d_call: TRBD2; v_call: TRBV6-5; clone_size: -; j_call: TRBJ2-7; cdr3_nt: TGTGCCAGCAGTTACTCCCAAAACCCCGGGACTAGCGGTTCTCCCTACGAGCAGTACTTC; cdr3_aa: CASSYSQNPGTSGSPYEQYF
d_call: -; v_call: TRBV21-1; clone_size: -; j_call: TRBJ1-5; cdr3_nt: TGTGCCAGCACCCGCGAGTACGAAAGCAATCAGCCCCAGCATTTT; cdr3_aa: CASTREYESNQPQHF
d_call: TRBD1; v_call: TRBV6-1; clone_size: -; j_call: TRBJ1-5; cdr3_nt: TGTGCCAGCTCACGAAGACCGACAGGGAAGGGTCAGCCCCAGCATTTT; cdr3_aa: CASSRRPTGKGQPQHF
d_call: -; v_call: TRBV12-3/TRBV12-4; clone_size: -; j_call: TRBJ1-5; cdr3_nt: TGTGCCAGCAGTCGGGGGCGGGGATATAGCAATCAGCCCCAGCATTTT; cdr3_aa: CASSRGRGYSNQPQHF
d_call: -; v_call: TRBV20-1; clone_size: -; j_call: TRBJ2-3; cdr3_nt: TGCAGTGCCCTACTGGGCACAGATACGCAGTATTTT; cdr3_aa: CSALLGTDTQYF
d_call: TRBD1; v_call: TRBV7-9; clone_size: -; j_call: TRBJ1-5; cdr3_nt: TGTGCCAGCAGCTTAGGGGGAGGACAGGTAAATCAGCCCCAGCATTTT; cdr3_aa: CASSLGGGQVNQPQHF
d_call: -; v_call: TRBV20-1; clone_size: -; j_call: TRBJ1-6; cdr3_nt: TGCAGTGCTAGAGATCCCAGGACCTCCTATAATTCACCCCTCCACTTT; cdr3_aa: CSARDPRTSYNSPLHF
d_call: -; v_call: TRBV6-1; clone_size: -; j_call: TRBJ2-1; cdr3_nt: TGTGCCAGCAGGCGAACCGGGCCGGGGACTCCGAACAATGAGCAGTTCTTC; cdr3_aa: CASRRTGPGTPNNEQFF
d_call: -; v_call: TRBV20-1; clone_size: -; j_call: TRBJ1-5; cdr3_nt: TGCAGTGCTCGGGAGGGGGGAAACAATCAGCCCCAGCATTTT; cdr3_aa: CSAREGGNNQPQHF
d_call: -; v_call: TRBV10-3; clone_size: few; j_call: TRBJ2-3; cdr3_nt: TGTGCCATCAGCCTTGGGACACTTAGCACAGATACGCAGTATTTT; cdr3_aa: CAISLGTLSTDTQYF
d_call: -; v_call: TRBV27; clone_size: few; j_call: TRBJ2-2; cdr3_nt: TGTGCCAGCAGTTCTTCTCTGGGCACCGGGGAGCTGTTTTTT; cdr3_aa: CASSSSLGTGELFF
d_call: -; v_call: TRBV29-1; clone_size: -; j_call: TRBJ2-7; cdr3_nt: TGCAGCGTTGAAGCCCCCAGAGGGTTGGGCGACGAGCAGTACTTC; cdr3_aa: CSVEAPRGLGDEQYF
d_call: TRBD2; v_call: TRBV29-1; clone_size: -; j_call: TRBJ2-7; cdr3_nt: TGCAGCGTCGGACTAGCGGGAGGAGTCTACGAGCAGTACTTC; cdr3_aa: CSVGLAGGVYEQYF
d_call: -; v_call: TRBV27; clone_size: -; j_call: TRBJ1-3; cdr3_nt: TGTGCCAGCAGTGTTATAGGGCCTGGAAACACCATATATTTT; cdr3_aa: CASSVIGPGNTIYF
d_call: TRBD1; v_call: TRBV7-2; clone_size: -; j_call: TRBJ1-5; cdr3_nt: TGTGCCAGCAGCTTAGCGGGGACAGGGAGTCAGCCCCAGCATTTT; cdr3_aa: CASSLAGTGSQPQHF
d_call: -; v_call: TRBV27; clone_size: -; j_call: TRBJ2-3; cdr3_nt: TGTGCCAGCAGTCTACTCCCGGGCCAGAGTGCAGATACGCAGTATTTT; cdr3_aa: CASSLLPGQSADTQYF
d_call: TRBD2; v_call: TRBV27; clone_size: -; j_call: TRBJ2-5; cdr3_nt: TGTGCCAGCAGTTGGGCGGACGGGACTAAAGAGACCCAGTACTTC; cdr3_aa: CASSWADGTKETQYF
d_call: -; v_call: TRBV24-1; clone_size: few; j_call: TRBJ1-2; cdr3_nt: TGTGCCACCAGTGATACCCTCGAGGTGGGGGGTGGCTACACCTTC; cdr3_aa: CATSDTLEVGGGYTF
d_call: TRBD2; v_call: TRBV6-5; clone_size: few; j_call: TRBJ2-7; cdr3_nt: TGTGCCAGCAGTTCAAAAGCGGGAGGGGCCGAGCAGTACTTC; cdr3_aa: CASSSKAGGAEQYF